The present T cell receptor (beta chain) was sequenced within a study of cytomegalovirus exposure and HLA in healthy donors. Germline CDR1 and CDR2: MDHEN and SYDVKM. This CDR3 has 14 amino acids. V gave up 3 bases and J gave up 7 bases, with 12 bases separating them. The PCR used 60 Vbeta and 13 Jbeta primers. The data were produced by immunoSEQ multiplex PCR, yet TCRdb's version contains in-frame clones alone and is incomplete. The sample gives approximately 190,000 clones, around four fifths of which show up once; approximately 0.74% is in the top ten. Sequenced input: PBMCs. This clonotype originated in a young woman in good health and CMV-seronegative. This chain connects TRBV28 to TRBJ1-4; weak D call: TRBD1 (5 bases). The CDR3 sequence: CASSFGGNGEKLFF. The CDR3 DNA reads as TGTGCCAGCAGTTTCGGGGGAAATGGTGAAAAACTGTTTTTT. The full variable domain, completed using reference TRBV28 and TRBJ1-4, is DVKVTQSSRYLVKRTGEKVFLECVQDMDHENMFWYRQDPGLGLRLIYFSYDVKMKEKGDIPEGYSVSREKKERFSLILESASTNQTSMYLCASSFGGNGEKLFFGSGTQLSVL.